This paragraph covers one TCR beta chain sequence. V shed 6 bases, J shed 5 bases, and the junction held 15 bases outside the gene matches. This CDR3 spans 18 amino acids. Looked up from germline, CDR1 is SGHTA and CDR2 is FQGNSA. This specimen comes from a study of T-cell memory formation after mild COVID-19. TCRdb itself ran the 5' RACE reads through MiXCR, one entry per CDR3 protein. The sample carries 100,000 to 150,000 distinct CDR3 sequences, roughly 6% recorded once. The TCR sequence derives from an adult woman who had mild COVID-19 (a few samples of this study predate the infection). Cell type and time point are not known. The chain carries TRBV7-2 and TRBJ2-1; 11 bases are a match to TRBD2. Sequencing was carried out using PBMCs or a T cell subset sorted from them (not recorded which). The CDR3 nucleotides read TGTGCCAGCAGGGAGGGACTAGCGGCCGATCATAGCAACAATGAGCAGTTCTTC. Residues: CASREGLAADHSNNEQFF.